This TCR beta chain derives from a study of cytotoxic CD8 clonotypes in ibrutinib-treated CLL. The CDR3 is 15 residues long. Trimming stripped 5 bases from V and 0 bases from J, with 12 bases between. The germline CDR1 and CDR2 sequences are LNHNV and YYDKDF (reference sequence). Repertoires were generated with immunoSEQ multiplex PCR, while TCRdb's copy carries only in-frame clones and drops some. The repertoire includes approximately 140,000 clones, approximately 90% of them detected once, and under 14% sits in the top ten. V and J are TRBV15 and TRBJ2-3; D may be TRBD1 (5 bases). The material sequenced was PBMCs, taken after 12 months of ibrutinib treatment. This receptor was identified in a human donor with chronic lymphocytic leukemia. CDR3 nucleotides: TGTGCCACCAGCCAGGGCCCCCCTAGCACAGATACGCAGTATTTT. Translation: CATSQGPPSTDTQYF. Full variable domain (outside the CDR3, taken from reference TRBV15 and TRBJ2-3): DAMVIQNPRYQVTQFGKPVTLSCSQTLNHNVMYWYQQKSSQAPKLLFHYYDKDFNNEADTPDNFQSRRPNTSFCFLDIRSPGLGDTAMYLCATSQGPPSTDTQYFGPGTRLTVL.